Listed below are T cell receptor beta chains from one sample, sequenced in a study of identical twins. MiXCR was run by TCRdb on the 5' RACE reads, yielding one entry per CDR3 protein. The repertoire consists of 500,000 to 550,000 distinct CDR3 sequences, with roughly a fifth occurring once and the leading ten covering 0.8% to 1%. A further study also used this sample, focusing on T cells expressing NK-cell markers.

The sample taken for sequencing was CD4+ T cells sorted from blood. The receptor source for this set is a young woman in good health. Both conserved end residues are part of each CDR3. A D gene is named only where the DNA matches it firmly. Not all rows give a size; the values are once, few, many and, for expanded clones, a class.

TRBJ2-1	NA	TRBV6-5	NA	TGTGCCAGCAGTTACTCGCTGGTAAGCTCCTACAATGAGCAGTTCTTC	CASSYSLVSSYNEQFF
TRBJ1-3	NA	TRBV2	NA	TGTGCCAGCAGACAAAGCGGGGGAGCGGCGGGAAACACCATATATTTT	CASRQSGGAAGNTIYF
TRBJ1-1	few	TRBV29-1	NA	TGCAGCGTTAACGGGGCGAGGGACACTGAAGCTTTCTTT	CSVNGARDTEAFF
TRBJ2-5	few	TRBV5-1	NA	TGCGCCAGCAGCTTGGATCGGATGGGGACCCAGTACTTC	CASSLDRMGTQYF
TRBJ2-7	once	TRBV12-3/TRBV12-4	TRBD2	TGTGCCAGCAGATTTAGCGGGGGGACCTACGAGCAGTACTTC	CASRFSGGTYEQYF
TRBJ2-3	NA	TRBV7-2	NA	TGTGCCAGCACCGACACTCCACCGGGGCGGTCCATGCAGTATTTT	CASTDTPPGRSMQYF
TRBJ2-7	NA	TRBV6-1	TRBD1	TGTGCCAGCAGGGGACAGTTGGACTCCTACGAGCAGTACTTC	CASRGQLDSYEQYF
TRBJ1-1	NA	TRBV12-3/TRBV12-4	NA	TGTGCCAGCAGGGGGAGGGTCAACACTGAAGCTTTCTTT	CASRGRVNTEAFF
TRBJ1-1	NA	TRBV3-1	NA	TGTGCCAGCAGCCAATTCGGCAGCATGAACACTGAAGCTTTCTTT	CASSQFGSMNTEAFF
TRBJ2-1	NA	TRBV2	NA	TGTGCCAGCAGTGATAACCGTCATGAGCAGTTCTTC	CASSDNRHEQFF
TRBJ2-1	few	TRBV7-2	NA	TGTGCCAGCAGCTTAAACGCGCCCTCCTACAATGAGCAGTTCTTC	CASSLNAPSYNEQFF
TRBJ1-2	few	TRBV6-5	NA	TGTGCCAGCAGTTACCGGCCGACAGGCGCCGACATCTATGGCTACACCTTC	CASSYRPTGADIYGYTF
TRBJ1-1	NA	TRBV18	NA	TGTGCCAGCTCATCGCAAACCCAAACGGTGAACACTGAAGCTTTCTTT	CASSSQTQTVNTEAFF
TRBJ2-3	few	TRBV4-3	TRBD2	TGCGCCAGCAGCCAAGAGGCAGCGGGGTCCGCTTCCACAGATACGCAGTATTTT	CASSQEAAGSASTDTQYF
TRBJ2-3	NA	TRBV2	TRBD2	TGTGCCAGCAGCTCACTAGCGGGAGATACGCAGTATTTT	CASSSLAGDTQYF
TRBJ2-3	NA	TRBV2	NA	TGTGCCAGCGGGACCGGGACACCACAGCAGTATTTT	CASGTGTPQQYF